The 30 T cell receptor beta chains below were found in one sample sequenced in a study of cytomegalovirus exposure and HLA in healthy donors. In the PCR, 60 Vbeta and 13 Jbeta primers were used. Clones were read by immunoSEQ multiplex PCR, and TCRdb kept only the in-frame ones, dropping some. The sample lists 150,000 to 170,000 clones; around 84% were seen once. What was sequenced was PBMCs. The receptors originated from a woman aged 40-49 years in good health and CMV-seropositive.

This chain connects TRBV11-2 to TRBJ1-4, with 9 bases that match TRBD1. The germline CDR1 and CDR2 sequences are SGHAT and FQNNGV. J was trimmed by 7 bases and V by 6 bases; bases with no gene match: 3. The CDR3 loop spans 13 amino acids. CDR3 bases: TGTGCCAGCAGTTCGACAGGGGGTGAAAAACTGTTTTTT. Amino acid sequence: CASSSTGGEKLFF.

The chain employs TRBV5-1 and TRBJ2-1; 9 bases agree with TRBD2. The CDR3 covers 15 residues. V was clipped by 0 bases and J by 7 bases; unmatched bases: 5. CDR1 is SGHRS and CDR2 is YFSETQ in the germline V gene. CDR3 protein: CASSLASGTGNEQFF. CDR3 nucleotides: TGCGCCAGCAGCTTGGCTAGCGGGACGGGTAATGAGCAGTTCTTC.

This clone appeared a few times. The chain links TRBV28 to TRBJ1-2; perhaps TRBD1 as D (6 bases). Germline values: CDR1 MDHEN, CDR2 SYDVKM. V was cut by 6 bases and J by 13 bases, with 27 bases left in between. This CDR3 region has 15 residues. Here the CDR3 DNA reads TGTGCCAGCAGCTCCTACAAGACCGGACAGATACATTGCACCTTC. Its translation: CASSSYKTGQIHCTF.

J is TRBJ1-5 and V is TRBV7-2; 8 nucleotides align to TRBD1. V dropped 1 base and J dropped 6; count of bases not matched to a gene: 8. The CDR3 sequence is 16 residues long. Germline V CDR1 and CDR2: SGHTA, FQGNSA. DNA of the CDR3: TGTGCCAGCAGCTTAGAGTTCGGACAGGGTGGTCAGCCCCAGCATTTT. It encodes CASSLEFGQGGQPQHF.

This clone appeared a single time. V and J are TRBV20-1 and TRBJ1-2; D is uncertain. The V end lost 8 bases, the J end lost 4 bases, and 11 bases lay between the germline ends. The CDR3 spans 11 residues. Germline CDR1 and CDR2: DFQATT and SNEGSKA (reference sequence). The chain's CDR3 is CSRGRLYGYTF. The CDR3 DNA follows: TGCAGTAGAGGGCGCCTCTATGGCTACACCTTC.

V gene TRBV30 combines with J gene TRBJ2-3; the match to TRBD2 covers 7 bases. Trimming cost V 0 bases and J 0 bases; bases outside gene matches: 6. CDR1 GTSNPN and CDR2 SVGIG come from the germline V gene (reference sequence). CDR3 size: 16 residues. In nucleotides, the CDR3 is TGTGCCTGGAGTGTACTGGGTAGCGGGAGCACAGATACGCAGTATTTT. As protein: CAWSVLGSGSTDTQYF.

The V and J genes are TRBV7-9 and TRBJ2-2; 13 bases are shared with TRBD2. CDR3 length: 16 residues. The ends lost 2 bases at V and 5 bases at J; junction bases unmatched: 2. Germline assignment: CDR1 SEHNR and CDR2 FQNEAQ (reference sequence). The CDR3 sequence is CASSLLLAGGTGELFF. DNA for the CDR3: TGTGCCAGCAGCTTATTACTAGCGGGAGGGACCGGGGAGCTGTTTTTT. The variable domain in full, completed from reference TRBV7-9 and TRBJ2-2, reads DTGVSQNPRHKITKRGQNVTFRCDPISEHNRLYWYRQTLGQGPEFLTYFQNEAQLEKSRLLSDRFSAERPKGSFSTLEIQRTEQGDSAMYLCASSLLLAGGTGELFFGEGSRLTVL.

The chain links TRBV30 to TRBJ2-7; TRBD1 matches 7 bases. The CDR3 loop spans 12 amino acids. V lost 8 bases to trimming and J lost 2 bases; unmatched junction nucleotides: 6. Germline V gives CDR1 GTSNPN, CDR2 SVGIG (reference sequence). The CDR3 spells CALMTGTYEQYF. CDR3 in DNA: TGTGCCCTGATGACAGGGACCTACGAGCAGTACTTC.

The chain carries TRBV11-2 and TRBJ2-4; 7 bases fit TRBD2. Germline values: CDR1 SGHAT, CDR2 FQNNGV. Trimming cost V 5 bases and J 0 bases; bases outside gene matches: 10. The CDR3 has 17 amino acids. The CDR3: CASSQGPSGVAKNIQYF. Written as DNA, the CDR3 is TGTGCCAGCAGCCAGGGTCCTAGCGGAGTAGCCAAAAACATTCAGTACTTC.

The chain is built from TRBV6-1 and TRBJ1-2; no clear D. V lost 7 bases, J lost 1 base, and 4 bases lay in between. The CDR3 is made up of 11 amino acids. Germline V CDR1 and CDR2: MNHNS, SASEGT. CDR3 DNA: TGTGCCAGCAAGAGTAACTATGGCTACACCTTC. Translated: CASKSNYGYTF.

This clone was observed once. The chain has TRBV11-2 and TRBJ2-1; 14 bases match TRBD2. The germline CDR1 and CDR2 sequences are SGHAT and FQNNGV. The ends lost 1 base at V and 12 bases at J; junction bases unmatched: 5. CDR3 length: 15 amino acids. Here the CDR3 DNA reads TGTGCCAGCAGCTTAGTGGGACTAGCGGGAGTCAGGCAGTTCTTC. Translated, it gives CASSLVGLAGVRQFF. The entire variable domain, with the rest obtained from reference TRBV11-2 and TRBJ2-1, is as follows: EAGVAQSPRYKIIEKRQSVAFWCNPISGHATLYWYQQILGQGPKLLIQFQNNGVVDDSQLPKDRFSAERLKGVDSTLKIQPAKLEDSAVYLCASSLVGLAGVRQFFGPGTRLTVL.

The chain joins TRBV13 to TRBJ2-7; 12 positions match TRBD2. The germline CDR1 and CDR2 sequences are PRHDT and FYEKMQ (reference sequence). The CDR3 runs 16 residues. V shed 0 bases and J 2 bases; nucleotides not matched to a gene: 2. The CDR3 spells CASSLGGLAGAYEQYF. The CDR3 DNA is TGTGCCAGCAGCTTAGGGGGACTAGCGGGCGCCTACGAGCAGTACTTC.

This sequence joins TRBV30 and TRBJ2-7, with D possibly matching TRBD1 (5 bases). Trimming stripped 1 base from V and 10 bases from J, with 11 bases between. CDR1 is GTSNPN, CDR2 SVGIG, per germline (reference sequence). CDR3 size: 11 residues. For the CDR3, the DNA is TGTGCCTGGAGTGCGACAGACCTTCAGTACTTC. This translates into CAWSATDLQYF.

The rearrangement joins TRBV29-1 to TRBJ2-1, with 7 bases matching TRBD2. Unmatched junction bases numbered 5, after V lost 4 bases and J lost 2 bases. This CDR3 contains 14 residues. Germline assignment: CDR1 SQVTM and CDR2 ANQGSEA. For the CDR3, the DNA is TGCAGCGTTGTTCGGGAGGAGGCCTACAATGAGCAGTTCTTC. Translated: CSVVREEAYNEQFF.

V gene TRBV19 combines with J gene TRBJ2-3, with 11 bases identical to TRBD2. Germline loops: CDR1 LNHDA, CDR2 SQIVND (reference sequence). J gave up 3 bases and V 6 bases, and 17 bases lay outside the gene matches. The CDR3 contains 19 residues. This CDR3 reads CASSRIAGGGSRGTDTQYF. In nucleotides, the CDR3 is TGTGCCAGTAGCCGAATAGCGGGAGGGGGGAGCAGGGGGACAGATACGCAGTATTTT.

Written as DNA, the CDR3 is TGTGCCAGCAGCTTAGCAGGGGGCGGATATTACGAGCAGTACTTC. Encoded protein: CASSLAGGGYYEQYF. The V and J genes are TRBV7-2 and TRBJ2-5; TRBD1 agrees at 7 bases. The J call is doubtful: the DNA matches TRBJ2-7 better. The CDR3 is 15 amino acids. Germline loops: CDR1 SGHTA, CDR2 FQGNSA.

This clone was seen a handful of times. V usage is TRBV30 and J usage is TRBJ2-1; D uncertain. Germline values: CDR1 GTSNPN, CDR2 SVGIG (reference sequence). V was clipped by 4 bases and J by 0 bases, with 13 bases between them. The CDR3 contains 15 residues. The CDR3 protein is CAWTPTSSSYNEQFF. In DNA, the CDR3 is TGTGCCTGGACCCCAACTTCTAGCTCCTACAATGAGCAGTTCTTC.

V is TRBV28 and J is TRBJ1-1; 7 bases match TRBD1. J lost 4 bases, V lost 4 bases, and 6 bases had no gene match. CDR1 is MDHEN and CDR2 is SYDVKM in the germline V gene. CDR3 length: 14 residues. The CDR3, as DNA: TGTGCCAGCAGTTCCCAGGGGGGTGGCACTGAAGCTTTCTTT. Translation: CASSSQGGGTEAFF.

The V call is TRBV19, the J call TRBJ1-1, with D maybe TRBD1 (5 bases). The CDR3 runs to 13 residues. V lost 5 bases and J lost 3, with 10 bases in between. Germline V gene sequence: CDR1 LNHDA, CDR2 SQIVND (reference sequence). Here the CDR3 DNA reads TGTGCCAGTAGTTCAGGGTGGGACACTGAAGCTTTCTTT. Protein product: CASSSGWDTEAFF.

This chain connects TRBV6-6 to TRBJ1-5, with D possibly being TRBD1 (6 bases). The germline V gene encodes CDR1 MNHNY and CDR2 SVGAGI (reference sequence). The CDR3 has 13 amino acids. V lost 8 bases, J lost 7 bases, and 15 bases lay in between. The CDR3: CASSPGGGQPQHF. The CDR3 DNA follows: TGTGCCAGCTCCCCTGGTGGGGGCCAGCCCCAGCATTTT.

This sequence joins TRBV9 and TRBJ1-1; 8 nucleotides match TRBD1. CDR1 and CDR2 from the germline V gene are SGDLS and YYNGEE. Unmatched junction bases numbered 9, after V lost 2 bases and J lost 0 bases. The CDR3 is 17 residues long. CDR3: CASSVLTGGGMNTEAFF. The CDR3 coding sequence is TGTGCCAGCAGCGTCCTTACAGGGGGAGGTATGAACACTGAAGCTTTCTTT.

The chain employs TRBV11-3 and TRBJ2-3, with 8 bases that match TRBD2. Looked up from germline, CDR1 is SGHNT and CDR2 is YENEEA. The CDR3 consists of 18 residues. V gave up 2 bases and J gave up 3 bases; unmatched junction bases: 13. CDR3: CASSLQGLAGWRTDTQYF. The CDR3 DNA follows: TGTGCCAGCAGCTTACAAGGGCTAGCGGGTTGGAGGACAGATACGCAGTATTTT.

The CDR3, as DNA: TGTGCCAGCAGTTTGCGAGGACAGGGGGGGTACTATGGCTACACCTTC. This translates into CASSLRGQGGYYGYTF. The chain links TRBV27 to TRBJ1-2; 10 positions match TRBD1. Per germline, CDR1 MNHEY and CDR2 SMNVEV (reference sequence). The CDR3 spans 16 residues. V was pared by 3 bases and J by 3 bases, with 7 bases of the junction left unmatched.

The chain carries TRBV2 and TRBJ2-3; 7 nucleotides match TRBD2. The CDR3 loop spans 15 amino acids. V dropped 5 bases and J dropped 2; count of bases not matched to a gene: 7. The germline V gene has CDR1 SNHLY and CDR2 FYNNEI. As DNA, the CDR3 is TGTGCCAGCAGTCTCACTAGCGTGGTCACAGATACGCAGTATTTT. Translated: CASSLTSVVTDTQYF.

The V gene is TRBV5-1, the J gene TRBJ2-2; D might be TRBD1 (5 bases). Looked up from germline, CDR1 is SGHRS and CDR2 is YFSETQ. V was shortened by 2 bases and J by 0 bases, with 8 bases between the two germline ends. The CDR3 totals 15 residues. Here the CDR3 reads CASSFTRANTGELFF. CDR3 bases: TGCGCCAGCAGCTTTACCAGGGCGAACACCGGGGAGCTGTTTTTT.

The chain joins TRBV2 to TRBJ1-5; D remains ambiguous. The CDR3 length is 14 residues. Germline V lookup: CDR1 SNHLY, CDR2 FYNNEI. The V end lost 7 bases, the J end lost 6 bases, and 16 bases lay between the germline ends. Here the CDR3 reads CASTPWEGGQPQHF. CDR3 nucleotides: TGTGCCAGCACCCCATGGGAGGGTGGTCAGCCCCAGCATTTT.

The genes are TRBV6-1 and TRBJ1-4; D is ambiguous. Trimming shortened V by 0 bases and J by 8 bases, and 4 bases separated the two germline ends. Per germline, CDR1 MNHNS and CDR2 SASEGT. The CDR3 is made up of 12 amino acids. DNA for the CDR3: TGTGCCAGCAGTGAAGCGCGAGAAAAACTGTTTTTT. It specifies CASSEAREKLFF.

This clone came up once. The V and J genes are TRBV5-1 and TRBJ2-3, with TRBD2 identical over 15 bases. Germline CDR1 SGHRS, CDR2 YFSETQ. V lost 4 bases and J lost 2; bases outside the gene matches: 5. The CDR3 has 17 residues. The CDR3 here is CASSLGTSGRYTDTQYF. The CDR3, as DNA: TGCGCCAGCAGCCTTGGGACTAGCGGGAGGTACACAGATACGCAGTATTTT.

This chain links TRBV7-3 with TRBJ2-1, with 14 bases fitting TRBD2. This CDR3 has 15 amino acids. Germline assignment: CDR1 SGHTA and CDR2 FQGTGA. Trimming removed 5 bases from V and 8 bases from J; junction bases left unmatched: 5. Here the CDR3 reads CASSPGTSGSYEQFF. The CDR3 bases are TGTGCCAGCAGCCCAGGGACTAGCGGGAGTTATGAGCAGTTCTTC.

This clone was found once. The chain's CDR3 is CASSLDTGTSGRNIQYF. The CDR3 coding sequence is TGTGCCAGCAGCTTGGATACCGGGACTAGCGGGAGAAACATTCAGTACTTC. J is TRBJ2-4 and V is TRBV5-5, with 14 bases matching TRBD2. Per the germline V gene, CDR1 is SGHKS and CDR2 is YYEKEE (reference sequence). The CDR3 sequence is 17 residues long. Losses at the gene ends were 0 bases for V and 6 bases for J; bases not matched to a gene: 5.